One and the same sample provided the 13 T cell receptor beta chains below, sequenced in a study of PD-1 blockade in mismatch repair-deficient tumors. Profiling relied on immunoSEQ multiplex PCR, and the TCRdb table lists in-frame clones only, not all of them. This sample has about 21,000 clones, with 84% found just once. Sequenced here: peripheral blood, sampled 2 weeks after starting pembrolizumab. The source of these receptors is an adult with mismatch repair-deficient cancer.

The genes are TRBV9 and TRBJ2-2; D gene unclear. The CDR3 is 12 amino acids. Deletions cut 3 bases from V and 3 bases from J, with 3 bases between. The V gene's germline CDR1 is SGDLS and CDR2 YYNGEE. The DNA of the CDR3 is TGTGCCAGCAGCGATTACACCGGGGAGCTGTTTTTT. It is translated as CASSDYTGELFF.

V usage is TRBV7-9 and J usage is TRBJ2-3, with 8 nucleotides matching TRBD2. The junction had 8 bases not matched to a gene; V was cut back by 2 bases and J by 4 bases. Germline CDR1 SEHNR, CDR2 FQNEAQ (reference sequence). The CDR3 runs to 16 residues. CDR3 residues: CASSLMRSGSPDTQYF. The CDR3 DNA follows: TGTGCCAGCAGCTTAATGAGGAGCGGGAGCCCAGATACGCAGTATTTT.

This clone was recorded once. The gene calls are TRBV5-1 and TRBJ1-4; D unresolved. Trimming removed 0 bases at V and 8 bases at J, with 14 bases between. Germline CDR1 reads SGHRS; CDR2 reads YFSETQ. This CDR3 spans 15 amino acids. The CDR3 nucleotides read TGCGCCAGCAGCTTGGCCGGGGATCCAAGGGAAAAACTGTTTTTT. This gives the protein CASSLAGDPREKLFF.

The chain uses TRBV4-1 and TRBJ2-5; D is uncertain. V lost 1 base and J 2 bases, leaving 8 bases between the germline ends. The CDR3 covers 14 residues. Germline CDR1 reads MGHRA; CDR2 reads YSYEKL. CDR3 protein: CASSQGSKQETQYF. The CDR3 DNA follows: TGCGCCAGCAGCCAAGGCAGTAAACAAGAGACCCAGTACTTC.

This clone was found a few times. The chain's CDR3 is CARAGLSYEQYF. CDR3 sequence (DNA): TGTGCCAGGGCGGGCCTCTCCTACGAGCAGTACTTC. The V gene is TRBV28, the J gene TRBJ2-7; possible D gene TRBD2, 5 bases. CDR1 and CDR2 (germline): MDHEN, SYDVKM. The CDR3 has 12 amino acids. The V and J ends lost 9 bases and 0 bases respectively, with 9 bases between them.

V gene TRBV27 combines with J gene TRBJ1-2; no firm D call. Germline V gene lookup returns CDR1 MNHEY and CDR2 SMNVEV (reference sequence). The V and J ends lost 0 bases and 3 bases respectively, with 11 bases between them. The CDR3 is made up of 15 amino acids. CDR3 sequence reads: CASSLSAGNDYGYTF. In DNA form, the CDR3 reads TGTGCCAGCAGTTTATCTGCGGGGAATGACTATGGCTACACCTTC.

The chain carries TRBV9 and TRBJ1-1; tentative D call: TRBD1 (5 bases). The V gene lost 6 bases and the J gene lost 4 bases, with 13 bases spanning the gap. The CDR3 is 13 residues long. Germline-derived CDR1 and CDR2 are SGDLS and YYNGEE. The CDR3 bases are TGTGCCAGCACCCAGGGATGGGGCACTGAAGCTTTCTTT. Translated: CASTQGWGTEAFF.

This clone has more than one count but fewer than ten. The V and J genes are TRBV6-5 and TRBJ2-7; tentatively, D is TRBD1 (5 bases). This CDR3 has 13 residues. CDR1 MNHEY and CDR2 SVGAGI come from the germline V gene. V was trimmed by 2 bases and J by 4 bases, leaving 9 bases between them. In DNA form, the CDR3 reads TGTGCCAGCAGTTACAGGGGTGGGTACGAGCAGTACTTC. Translated: CASSYRGGYEQYF.

The V gene is TRBV28, the J gene TRBJ2-3; TRBD1 agrees at 8 bases. CDR3 length: 17 amino acids. Germline V gives CDR1 MDHEN, CDR2 SYDVKM. V gave up 5 bases and J gave up 1 base; unmatched junction bases: 11. The CDR3 reads CASSLDRGSYRTDTQYF. CDR3 in DNA: TGTGCCAGCAGTCTCGACAGGGGTAGCTACCGCACAGATACGCAGTATTTT.

The genes are TRBV5-4 and TRBJ2-5; D assignment may be TRBD1 or TRBD2 (5 bases each). The CDR3 totals 14 residues. Trimming removed 4 bases from V and 6 bases from J, with 16 bases in between. Germline lookup yields CDR1 SGHNT and CDR2 YYREEE (reference sequence). In DNA form, the CDR3 reads TGTGCCAGCAGCCCGCAGGGAGTGGTGAAGACCCAGTACTTC. This translates into CASSPQGVVKTQYF.

The chain employs TRBV14 and TRBJ1-5, with a tentative D call TRBD1 (6 bases). The V gene lost 5 bases and the J gene lost 7 bases, with 12 bases spanning the gap. The length of the CDR3 is 13 residues. Looked up from germline, CDR1 is SGHDN and CDR2 is FVKESK. The CDR3 DNA is TGTGCCAGCAGCGAGGCAGGGGCGCAGCCCCAGCATTTT. It translates to CASSEAGAQPQHF.

The rearrangement uses TRBV19 and TRBJ2-3; the match to TRBD2 covers 8 bases. The CDR3 length is 16 residues. Germline CDR1 and CDR2: LNHDA and SQIVND (reference sequence). Germline trimming cut 1 base from V and 5 bases from J; bases unmatched to any gene: 8. The CDR3 sequence is CASSIGEREIQDTQYF. The CDR3 nucleotides are TGTGCCAGTAGTATAGGTGAGCGGGAGATCCAAGATACGCAGTATTTT.

This clone showed up just once. The chain recombines TRBV27 with TRBJ2-7; 7 nucleotides align to TRBD2. The germline V gene has CDR1 MNHEY and CDR2 SMNVEV (reference sequence). After removal of 3 bases from V and 2 bases from J, the junction contained 4 bases not matched to a gene. The CDR3 runs 14 residues. CDR3 sequence reads: CASSFGAGTYEQYF. The CDR3 DNA reads TGTGCCAGCAGTTTTGGAGCGGGGACCTACGAGCAGTACTTC.